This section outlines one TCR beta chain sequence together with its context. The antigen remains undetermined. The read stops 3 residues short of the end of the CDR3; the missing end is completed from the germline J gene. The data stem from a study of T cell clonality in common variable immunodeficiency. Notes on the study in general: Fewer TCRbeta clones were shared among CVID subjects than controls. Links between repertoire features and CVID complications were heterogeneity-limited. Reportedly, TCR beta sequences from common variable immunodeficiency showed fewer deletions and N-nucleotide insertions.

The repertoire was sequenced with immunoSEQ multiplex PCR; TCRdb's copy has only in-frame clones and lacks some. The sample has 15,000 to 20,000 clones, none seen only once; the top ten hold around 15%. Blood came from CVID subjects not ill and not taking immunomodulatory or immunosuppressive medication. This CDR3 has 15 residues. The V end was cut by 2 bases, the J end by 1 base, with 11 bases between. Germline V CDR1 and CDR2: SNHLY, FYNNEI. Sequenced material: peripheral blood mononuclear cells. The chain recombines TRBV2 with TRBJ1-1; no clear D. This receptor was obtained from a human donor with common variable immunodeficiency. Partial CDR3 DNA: TGTGCCAGCAGTGAATTTGGCGGCGGGAACACTGAA. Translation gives CASSEFGGGNTE. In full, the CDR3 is CASSEFGGGNTEAFF.